The rows below give T cell receptor beta chains drawn from one sample of a study of human T cells and chemical hapten exposure. From the RACE reads, TCRdb called clonotypes with MiXCR, one entry per CDR3 protein. The data show some 180,000 distinct CDR3 sequences, with 20% to 25% seen just once and approximately 6.4% held by the top ten. This material consisted of whole blood, taken in connection with sensitization to the hapten diphenylcyclopropenone (DPC). The receptors shown here come from a woman in her 50s with alopecia areata. Some clones in this sample may be carry-over from other donors' samples. Each CDR3 is given without its conserved first and last residue. A D gene is named only where the DNA matches it firmly.

V gene: TRBV10-3
D gene: NA
CDR3 length: 14
CDR3 protein: AISLSRDFDTYEQY

V gene: TRBV4-2
D gene: NA
CDR3 length: 12
CDR3 protein: ASSQDSRVNEQF

V gene: TRBV10-3
D gene: TRBD2
CDR3 length: 13
CDR3 protein: AISERASGSNEQF

V gene: TRBV7-9
D gene: NA
CDR3 length: 12
CDR3 protein: ASSLLSSTGELF

V gene: TRBV15
D gene: TRBD1
CDR3 length: 16
CDR3 protein: ATSRDYYRGIPGPEAF

V gene: TRBV20-1
D gene: TRBD2
CDR3 length: 13
CDR3 protein: SAHARAGGTDTQY

V gene: TRBV7-9
D gene: NA
CDR3 length: 11
CDR3 protein: ASSLALNTEAF

V gene: TRBV13
D gene: NA
CDR3 length: 12
CDR3 protein: ASSLRREQETQY

V gene: TRBV7-3
D gene: NA
CDR3 length: 13
CDR3 protein: ASSSTGFYQETQY

V gene: TRBV30
D gene: NA
CDR3 length: 10
CDR3 protein: AWSVHPYGYT

V gene: TRBV19
D gene: TRBD1
CDR3 length: 13
CDR3 protein: ASSISGRGHNEQF

V gene: TRBV6-5
D gene: NA
CDR3 length: 13
CDR3 protein: ASSYSTQGLTEAF